This T cell receptor (beta chain) was observed in a study of cytomegalovirus exposure and HLA in healthy donors. Study results and limitations: Accurate prediction of HLA-A and HLA-B alleles (for most subjects) was reportedly achieved from TCR beta sequences. Sequencing likely generated an artifact that appeared as a cluster of highly shared sequence variants. Associated with HLA alleles at 0.05 false discovery rate in a later analysis were about 17,000 TCR beta sequences.

Comment on this clone: Antigen unknown.

The PCR had 60 Vbeta and 13 Jbeta primers. Authors' analysis steps: Later work found roughly 80 million unique TCR beta chains, with 10 million to 14 million shared. TCRdb keeps only in-frame clones here, not all; method: immunoSEQ multiplex PCR. The DNA was the basis for D and trimming; V, J and clone size are from that table. The table records roughly 180,000 clones, just under 80% of them present only once. The ends were cut back, 0 bases at V and 0 bases at J, with 10 bases in the middle. CDR3 length equals 15 residues. Germline V gene data show CDR1 as SGHRS and CDR2 as YFSETQ. This TCR was recovered from a man aged 25 to 45 in good health and CMV-seronegative. V gene TRBV5-1 combines with J gene TRBJ2-7; no reliable D call. Sample: PBMCs. CDR3 region: CASSLAEVLSYEQYF. The CDR3 nucleotides read TGCGCCAGCAGCTTGGCTGAGGTCCTCTCCTACGAGCAGTACTTC.